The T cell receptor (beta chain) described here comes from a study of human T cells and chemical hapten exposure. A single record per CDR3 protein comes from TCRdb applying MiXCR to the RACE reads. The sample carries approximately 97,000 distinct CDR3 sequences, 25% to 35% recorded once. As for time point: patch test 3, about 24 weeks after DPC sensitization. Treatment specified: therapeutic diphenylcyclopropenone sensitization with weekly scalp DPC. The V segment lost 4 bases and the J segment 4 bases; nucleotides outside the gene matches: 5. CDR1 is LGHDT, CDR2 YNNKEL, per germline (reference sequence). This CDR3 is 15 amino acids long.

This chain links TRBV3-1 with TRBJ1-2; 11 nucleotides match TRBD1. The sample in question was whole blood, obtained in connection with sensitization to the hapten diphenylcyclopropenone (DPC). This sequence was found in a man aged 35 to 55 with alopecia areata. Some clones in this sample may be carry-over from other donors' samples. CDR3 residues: CASSRRDRGSYGYTF. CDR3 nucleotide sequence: TGTGCCAGCAGCCGCAGGGACAGGGGGTCCTATGGCTACACCTTC.